This paragraph covers one TCR beta chain sequence. This record comes from a study of blood T cell repertoires in COVID-19. Data came from immunoSEQ multiplex PCR; TCRdb stores just in-frame clones and leaves some out. The top ten hold 2.2% of the sample, which has a few hundred thousand clones, 70% to 90% seen once. Sequencing input: PBMCs or T cells enriched from blood (not recorded which). The receptor's source is a man between 25 and 39 years old who had recovered from COVID-19.

DNA of the CDR3: TGTGCCAGCAGCTTGCGTAACAGGGGATCGAACACTGAAGCTTTCTTT. This gives the protein CASSLRNRGSNTEAFF. This chain joins TRBV11-1 and TRBJ1-1, with TRBD1 matching over 7 bases. The length of the CDR3 is 16 residues. After removal of 3 bases from V and 1 base from J, the junction contained 8 bases not matched to a gene. CDR1 and CDR2 from the germline V gene are SGHAT and FQDESV (reference sequence).